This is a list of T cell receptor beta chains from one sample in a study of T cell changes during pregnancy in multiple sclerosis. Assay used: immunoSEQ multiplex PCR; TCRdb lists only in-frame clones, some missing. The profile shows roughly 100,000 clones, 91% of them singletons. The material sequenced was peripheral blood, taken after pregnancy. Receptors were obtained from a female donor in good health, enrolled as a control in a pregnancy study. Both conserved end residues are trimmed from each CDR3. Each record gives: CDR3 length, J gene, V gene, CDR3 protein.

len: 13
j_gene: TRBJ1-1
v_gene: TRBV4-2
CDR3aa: ASSQSTVRDTEAF

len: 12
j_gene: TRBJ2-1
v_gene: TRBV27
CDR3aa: ASRTGGTYNEQF

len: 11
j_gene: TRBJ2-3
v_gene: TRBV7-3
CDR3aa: ASSLGGTDTQY

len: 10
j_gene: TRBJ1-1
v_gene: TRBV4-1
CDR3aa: ASSQMASRAF

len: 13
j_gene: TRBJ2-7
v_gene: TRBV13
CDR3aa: ASSLGAGRLYEQY

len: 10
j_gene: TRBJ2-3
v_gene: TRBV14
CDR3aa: ASSLMTDTQY

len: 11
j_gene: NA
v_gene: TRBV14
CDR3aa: ASSSGPSYEQY

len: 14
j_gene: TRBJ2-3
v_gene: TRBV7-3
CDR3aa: ASSSRGGGAEDTQY

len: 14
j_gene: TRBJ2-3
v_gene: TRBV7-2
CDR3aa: ASSLGAGGVQDTQY

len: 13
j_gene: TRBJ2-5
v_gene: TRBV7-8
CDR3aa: ASSLALEDRETQY

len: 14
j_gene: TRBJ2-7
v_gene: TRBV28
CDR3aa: ASSRGQGSYSYEQY

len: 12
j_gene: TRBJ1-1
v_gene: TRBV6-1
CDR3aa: ASSVGRVNTEAF

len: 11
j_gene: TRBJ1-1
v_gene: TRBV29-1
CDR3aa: SVRPRRDTEAF

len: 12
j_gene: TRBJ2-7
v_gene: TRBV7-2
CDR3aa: ASRLGLAVDEQY

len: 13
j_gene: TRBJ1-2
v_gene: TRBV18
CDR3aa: ASSPVMQGNYGYT

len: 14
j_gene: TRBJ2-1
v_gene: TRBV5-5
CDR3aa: ASRSIAGGPGNEQF

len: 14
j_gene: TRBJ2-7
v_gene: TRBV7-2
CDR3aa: ASSFLTGTGSGEQY

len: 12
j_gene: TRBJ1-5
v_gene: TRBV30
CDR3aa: AWSPGVGDQPQH

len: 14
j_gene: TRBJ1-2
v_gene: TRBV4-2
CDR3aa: ASSQGTAPNTYGYT

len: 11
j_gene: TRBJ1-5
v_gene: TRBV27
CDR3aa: ASSLEAGQPQH

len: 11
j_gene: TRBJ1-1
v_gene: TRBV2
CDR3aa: ASSGRLRLGAF

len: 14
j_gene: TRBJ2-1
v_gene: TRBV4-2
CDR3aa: ASSQEAPEAYNEQF

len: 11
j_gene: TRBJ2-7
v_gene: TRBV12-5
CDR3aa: ASGPDSFYEQY

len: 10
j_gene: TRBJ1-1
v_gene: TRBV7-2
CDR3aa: ASSSLSTEAF

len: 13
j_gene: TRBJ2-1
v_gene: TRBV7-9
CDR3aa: ASSQAASPYNEQF

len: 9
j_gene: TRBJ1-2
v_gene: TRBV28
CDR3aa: ASAINYGYT

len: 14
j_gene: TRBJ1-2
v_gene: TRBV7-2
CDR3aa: ASSLAVNKGDYGYT

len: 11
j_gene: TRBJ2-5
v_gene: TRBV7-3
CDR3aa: ASSLGGEETQY

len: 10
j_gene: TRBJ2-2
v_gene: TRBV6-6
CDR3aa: ASSRGPGELF

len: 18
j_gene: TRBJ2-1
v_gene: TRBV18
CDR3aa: ASSPPGLPLGSGEYNEQF

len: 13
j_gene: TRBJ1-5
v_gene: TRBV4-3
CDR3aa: ASSQDWGQSQPQH

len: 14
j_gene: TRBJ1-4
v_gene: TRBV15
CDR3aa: ATSRGAQGRNEKLF

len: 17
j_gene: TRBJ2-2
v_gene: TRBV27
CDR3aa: ASSLSPSGLASNTGELF

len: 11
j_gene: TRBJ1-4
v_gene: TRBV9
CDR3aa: ASSGTDNEKLF

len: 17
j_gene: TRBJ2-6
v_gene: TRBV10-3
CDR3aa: AISEPPAAQFRGANVLT

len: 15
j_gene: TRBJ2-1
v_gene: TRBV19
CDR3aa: ASSIGTSGVSYNEQF

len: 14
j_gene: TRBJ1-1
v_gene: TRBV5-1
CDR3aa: ASSPILTGVTTEAF

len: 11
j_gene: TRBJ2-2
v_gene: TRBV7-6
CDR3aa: ASSSGVARELF

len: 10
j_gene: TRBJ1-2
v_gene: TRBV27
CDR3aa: ASSLRRVGYT

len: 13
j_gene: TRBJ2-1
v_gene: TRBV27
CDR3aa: ASTRGGAGYNEQF

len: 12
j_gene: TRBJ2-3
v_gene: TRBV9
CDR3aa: ASSVVESADTQY

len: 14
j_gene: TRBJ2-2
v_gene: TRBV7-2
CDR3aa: ASGHTGTGKTGELF

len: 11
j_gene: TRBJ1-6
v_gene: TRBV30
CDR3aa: AWSVQGNSPLH